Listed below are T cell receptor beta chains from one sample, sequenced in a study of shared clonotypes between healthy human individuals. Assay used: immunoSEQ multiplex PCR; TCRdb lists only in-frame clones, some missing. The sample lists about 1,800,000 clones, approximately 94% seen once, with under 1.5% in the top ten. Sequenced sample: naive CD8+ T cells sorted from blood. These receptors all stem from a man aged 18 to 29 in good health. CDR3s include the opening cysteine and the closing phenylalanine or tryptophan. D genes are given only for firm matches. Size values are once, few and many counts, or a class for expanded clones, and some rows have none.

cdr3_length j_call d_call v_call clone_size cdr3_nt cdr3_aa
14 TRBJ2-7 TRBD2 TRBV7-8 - TGTGCCAGCAGTCCCGCGGGGGTCTCCTACGAGCAGTACTTC CASSPAGVSYEQYF
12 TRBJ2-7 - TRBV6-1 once TGTGCCAGCAGTGAACCCGGCTACGAGCAGTACTTC CASSEPGYEQYF
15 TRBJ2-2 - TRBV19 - TGTGCCAGTACTCTTTCGGGACCTAACACCGGGGAGCTGTTTTTT CASTLSGPNTGELFF
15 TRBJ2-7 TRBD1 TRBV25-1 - TGTGCCAGCAGTGCCCTGACAGGGGTGTCCTACGAGCAGTACTTC CASSALTGVSYEQYF
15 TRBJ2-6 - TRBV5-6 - TGTGCCAGCAGCCTTAGTGAGGCTGGGGCCAACGTCCTGACTTTC CASSLSEAGANVLTF
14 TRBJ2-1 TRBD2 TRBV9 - TGTGCCAGCAGCGTAGCGGGGGGGAACAATGAGCAGTTCTTC CASSVAGGNNEQFF
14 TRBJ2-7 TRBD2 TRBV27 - TGTGCCAGCAGTTCACTAGCGGGAGGCTACGAGCAGTACTTC CASSSLAGGYEQYF
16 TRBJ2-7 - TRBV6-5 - TGTGCCAGCAGTTCCTTAAGACAGTTATACACCTACGAGCAGTACTTC CASSSLRQLYTYEQYF
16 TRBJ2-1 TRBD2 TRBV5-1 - TGCGCCAGCAGCCCGTACGTGGCGGGAGCTCGCAATGAGCAGTTCTTC CASSPYVAGARNEQFF
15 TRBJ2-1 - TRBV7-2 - TGTGCCAGCAGCTCCTACACACCCCCCTACAATGAGCAGTTCTTC CASSSYTPPYNEQFF
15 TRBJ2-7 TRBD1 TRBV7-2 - TGTGCCAGCAGCACGGACAGGGGTGGTAGTTACGAGCAGTACTTC CASSTDRGGSYEQYF